This T cell receptor (beta chain) was sequenced for a study of blood T cell repertoires in COVID-19. Comment on this clone: One end of the junction fails to match germline, which may point to a read error.

Repertoires were generated with immunoSEQ multiplex PCR, while TCRdb's copy carries only in-frame clones and drops some. The data show approximately 100,000 clones, with 80% to 90% seen just once and approximately 2.5% held by the top ten. This sequence was found in a woman aged 45-65 years who had recovered from COVID-19. Sequencing was carried out using PBMCs or T cells enriched from blood (not recorded which).

The CDR3 here is CASRLSGSGNEAFF. CDR3 bases: TGCGCCAGCCGCTTGAGCGGGTCCGGGAATGAAGCTTTCTTT. This sequence joins TRBV5-1 and TRBJ1-1; the D is unclear. Germline V gene data show CDR1 as SGHRS and CDR2 as YFSETQ. This CDR3 has 14 amino acids.